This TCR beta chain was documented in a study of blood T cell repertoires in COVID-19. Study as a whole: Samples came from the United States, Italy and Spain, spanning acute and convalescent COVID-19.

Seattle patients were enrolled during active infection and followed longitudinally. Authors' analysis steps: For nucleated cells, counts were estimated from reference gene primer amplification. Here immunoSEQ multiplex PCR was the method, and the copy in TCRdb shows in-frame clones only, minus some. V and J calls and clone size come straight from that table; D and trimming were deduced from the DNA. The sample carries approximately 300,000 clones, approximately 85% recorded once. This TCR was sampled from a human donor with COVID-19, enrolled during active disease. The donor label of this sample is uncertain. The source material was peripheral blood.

CDR3 sequence (DNA): TGTGCCAGCAGCGGCAGGGGAAGAGGGAAAAAACTGTTTTTT. It encodes CASSGRGRGKKLFF. This chain links TRBV21-1 with TRBJ1-4; no check of the table's D call, TRBD1, against the DNA was made. TRBV21-1 is assigned pseudogene status. This CDR3 has 14 residues.